Listed here are 32 T cell receptor beta chains from one sample, sequenced in a study of T cells in localized non-small cell lung cancer. Repertoires were generated with immunoSEQ multiplex PCR, while TCRdb's copy carries only in-frame clones and drops some. The sample carries tens of thousands of clones, 65% to 90% recorded once. The sample here was peripheral blood, taken before any cancer treatment. These receptor sequences come from a male donor aged 60 or over with stage III lung adenocarcinoma.

The DNA of the CDR3 is TGTGCCAGCAGTGCACGCGGCAACACCGGGGAGCTGTTTTTT. It yields the protein CASSARGNTGELFF. V usage is TRBV6-1 and J usage is TRBJ2-2; D not resolved. V lost 4 bases, J lost 2 bases, and 8 bases lay in between. Germline V gene sequence: CDR1 MNHNS, CDR2 SASEGT. This CDR3 has 14 amino acids.

The chain couples TRBV19 to TRBJ1-3; no definite D call. This CDR3 spans 13 amino acids. The V end was cut by 5 bases, the J end by 0 bases, with 5 bases between. Germline CDR1 and CDR2: LNHDA and SQIVND (reference sequence). Written as DNA, the CDR3 is TGTGCCAGTAGTGACATCTCTGGAAACACCATATATTTT. Protein product: CASSDISGNTIYF.

This clone was seen a few times. The CDR3 sequence: CATSVSPGETQYF. The CDR3 region has the DNA TGTGCCACCAGCGTCTCCCCTGGAGAGACCCAGTACTTC. This chain joins TRBV15 and TRBJ2-5, with D unresolved. The length of the CDR3 is 13 residues. Trimming removed 5 bases at V and 4 bases at J, with 11 bases between. From germline, CDR1 is LNHNV and CDR2 YYDKDF (reference sequence).

The chain couples TRBV19 to TRBJ1-5; no definite D call. Germline V gene data show CDR1 as LNHDA and CDR2 as SQIVND (reference sequence). V lost 4 bases and J 7 bases, leaving 17 bases between the germline ends. The CDR3 loop spans 15 amino acids. The CDR3 DNA follows: TGTGCCAGTAGTACCTCCCCCGGGGTTGGACAGCCCCAGCATTTT. This translates into CASSTSPGVGQPQHF.

The chain is built from TRBV18 and TRBJ1-5; 9 bases fit TRBD1. V gave up 2 bases and J gave up 2 bases; unmatched junction bases: 7. The V gene's germline CDR1 is KGHSH and CDR2 LQKENI. The CDR3 covers 17 residues. The CDR3 DNA follows: TGTGCCAGCTCACCATATGGACAGGGGCCGGGCAATCAGCCCCAGCATTTT. Translation: CASSPYGQGPGNQPQHF. Supplemented by reference TRBV18 and TRBJ1-5, the full variable domain reads NAGVMQNPRHLVRRRGQEARLRCSPMKGHSHVYWYRQLPEEGLKFMVYLQKENIIDESGMPKERFSAEFPKEGPSILRIQQVVRGDSAAYFCASSPYGQGPGNQPQHFGDGTRLSIL.

J is TRBJ2-1 and V is TRBV5-8, with 9 bases fitting TRBD1. This CDR3 contains 17 residues. From germline, CDR1 is SGHTS and CDR2 YDEGEE. The V and J ends lost 0 bases and 2 bases, in that order; junction bases with no gene match: 6. The CDR3 sequence: CASSLGSGTGTYNEQFF. The CDR3 bases are TGTGCCAGCAGCTTGGGGTCCGGGACAGGGACCTACAATGAGCAGTTCTTC.

This chain connects TRBV6-1 to TRBJ2-5, with D perhaps TRBD1 (5 bases). CDR1 and CDR2 (germline): MNHNS, SASEGT. The CDR3 runs 13 residues. Trimming stripped 4 bases from V and 5 bases from J, with 11 bases between. The CDR3 protein is CASSVAGRETQYF. In nucleotides, the CDR3 is TGTGCCAGCAGTGTGGCAGGGCGGGAGACCCAGTACTTC.

The V gene is TRBV28, the J gene TRBJ2-7; 7 positions agree with TRBD1. Trimming cost V 3 bases and J 0 bases; bases outside gene matches: 5. Germline CDR1 and CDR2: MDHEN and SYDVKM. The CDR3 runs to 15 residues. CDR3 coding DNA: TGTGCCAGCAGTTTTCGAGGGGGCCTCTCCTACGAGCAGTACTTC. Protein product: CASSFRGGLSYEQYF.

The V and J genes are TRBV6-5 and TRBJ2-7; 7 positions match TRBD2. V was clipped by 7 bases and J by 3 bases; unmatched bases: 3. Germline V lookup: CDR1 MNHEY, CDR2 SVGAGI. This CDR3 comprises 12 residues. This CDR3 reads CASTGGNYEQYF. DNA for the CDR3: TGTGCCAGCACCGGGGGGAACTACGAGCAGTACTTC.

V is TRBV5-1 and J is TRBJ1-6; D gene uncertain. The CDR3 has 15 amino acids. Trimming left V 4 bases short and J 2 bases short, with 10 bases between. Looked up from germline, CDR1 is SGHRS and CDR2 is YFSETQ. This CDR3 is CASSLESPYNSPLHF. CDR3 in DNA: TGCGCCAGCAGCCTCGAGAGCCCCTATAATTCACCCCTCCACTTT.

The rearrangement links TRBV27 to TRBJ1-5; unclear D gene. The CDR3 length is 14 residues. In germline, CDR1 is MNHEY, CDR2 SMNVEV (reference sequence). V lost 3 bases, J lost 3 bases, and 9 bases lay in between. The CDR3 DNA is TGTGCCAGCAGTTTGTTGGGTCTCAATCAGCCCCAGCATTTT. Protein product: CASSLLGLNQPQHF.

J is TRBJ1-1 and V is TRBV5-6, with 10 positions matching TRBD1. V gave up 4 bases and J gave up 11 bases; unmatched junction bases: 5. The CDR3 is made up of 12 amino acids. From germline, CDR1 is SGHDT and CDR2 YYEEEE. DNA for the CDR3: TGTGCCAGCAGCCCGGGGACAGGGGACGCTTTCTTT. Residues: CASSPGTGDAFF.

This chain links TRBV16 with TRBJ1-2; D is unclear. The CDR3 totals 14 residues. Deletions cut 0 bases from V and 6 bases from J, with 11 bases between. Germline values: CDR1 KGHSY, CDR2 FQNENV. CDR3 amino acids: CASSQSTASDGYTF. The CDR3, as DNA: TGTGCCAGCAGCCAATCGACGGCCTCCGATGGCTACACCTTC.

V usage is TRBV4-2 and J usage is TRBJ2-6, with D possibly TRBD1 on 6 matching bases. CDR1 and CDR2 (germline): LGHNA, YNFKEQ. V lost 0 bases and J lost 3, with 9 bases in between. The CDR3 is 16 amino acids. The CDR3 DNA follows: TGTGCCAGCAGCCAAGAACAGGGAGTTGGGGCCAACGTCCTGACTTTC. Translating it yields CASSQEQGVGANVLTF.

Relative to its sample, this clone is medium-sized. Different DNA sequences within this sample yield the same CDR3. DNA for the CDR3: TGTGCCAGCAGTGAAAGGGGCAATCAGCCCCAGCATTTT. It encodes CASSERGNQPQHF. The chain carries TRBV6-1 and TRBJ1-5; D remains ambiguous. Germline loops: CDR1 MNHNS, CDR2 SASEGT. Trimming shortened V by 2 bases and J by 2 bases, and 4 bases separated the two germline ends. There are 13 residues in the CDR3.

The V gene is TRBV5-1, the J gene TRBJ2-3, with TRBD1 matching over 9 bases. J was trimmed by 8 bases and V by 4 bases; bases with no gene match: 8. CDR1 is SGHRS, CDR2 YFSETQ, per germline. This CDR3 has 14 residues. CDR3 sequence reads: CASSAGQGAGTQYF. CDR3 in DNA: TGCGCCAGCAGCGCGGGACAGGGCGCGGGTACGCAGTATTTT. Full variable domain (missing parts from reference TRBV5-1 and TRBJ2-3): KAGVTQTPRYLIKTRGQQVTLSCSPISGHRSVSWYQQTPGQGLQFLFEYFSETQRNKGNFPGRFSGRQFSNSRSEMNVSTLELGDSALYLCASSAGQGAGTQYFGPGTRLTVL.

This rearrangement joins TRBV7-9 to TRBJ2-7; 10 bases match TRBD2. Germline CDR1 SEHNR, CDR2 FQNEAQ (reference sequence). This CDR3 is built from 15 residues. V dropped 3 bases and J dropped 7; count of bases not matched to a gene: 9. CDR3 DNA sequence: TGTGCCAGCAGCTTTCTTGCTAGCGGGAGAGGGGAGCAGTACTTC. It is translated as CASSFLASGRGEQYF.

This sequence joins TRBV5-1 and TRBJ2-5; 8 bases align to TRBD2. Trimming removed 4 bases from V and 1 base from J; junction bases left unmatched: 9. CDR1 and CDR2 (germline): SGHRS, YFSETQ. The CDR3 length is 16 residues. This chain's CDR3 is CASSLAGGGLQETQYF. The CDR3 DNA follows: TGCGCCAGCAGCCTGGCGGGCGGGGGGCTCCAAGAGACCCAGTACTTC.

V is TRBV4-1 and J is TRBJ1-2; possibly TRBD1 for D (6 bases). Per germline, CDR1 MGHRA and CDR2 YSYEKL. This CDR3 spans 16 amino acids. V lost 1 base and J 3 bases, leaving 15 bases between the germline ends. The CDR3 protein is CASSQVLDRRYYGYTF. CDR3 nucleotide sequence: TGCGCCAGCAGCCAAGTCCTTGACAGGCGTTACTATGGCTACACCTTC.

V gene TRBV15 combines with J gene TRBJ2-5; D is possibly TRBD2 (6 bases). CDR1 is LNHNV and CDR2 is YYDKDF in the germline V gene (reference sequence). The CDR3 is made up of 17 amino acids. V lost 0 bases, J lost 4 bases, and 18 bases lay in between. The CDR3 reads CATSRDERGVGGETQYF. The DNA for the CDR3 is TGTGCCACCAGCAGAGATGAGAGAGGGGTGGGGGGAGAGACCCAGTACTTC.

J is TRBJ1-4 and V is TRBV7-8; 9 bases map to TRBD1. Germline values: CDR1 SGHVS, CDR2 FQNEAQ. The CDR3 loop spans 21 amino acids. The V segment lost 5 bases and the J segment 0 bases; nucleotides outside the gene matches: 19. The CDR3 sequence is CASSPLHRRTGAPATNEKLFF. The CDR3 DNA is TGTGCCAGCAGCCCCCTCCACCGAAGGACAGGGGCGCCTGCAACTAATGAAAAACTGTTTTTT.

The V call is TRBV7-8, the J call TRBJ2-2; D possibly corresponds to TRBD1 (5 bases). The V and J ends lost 5 bases and 2 bases respectively, with 12 bases between them. CDR3 length: 15 amino acids. CDR1 SGHVS and CDR2 FQNEAQ come from the germline V gene. CDR3 sequence reads: CASSPGHVNTGELFF. The CDR3 region has the DNA TGTGCCAGCAGCCCTGGACATGTTAACACCGGGGAGCTGTTTTTT.

V and J are TRBV28 and TRBJ1-1, with D possibly being TRBD1 (6 bases). The CDR3 totals 12 residues. In germline, CDR1 is MDHEN, CDR2 SYDVKM. V gave up 5 bases and J gave up 5 bases, with 9 bases separating them. CDR3 in amino acids: CASSHRETEAFF. The DNA of the CDR3 is TGTGCCAGCAGTCACAGGGAAACTGAAGCTTTCTTT.

The chain recombines TRBV5-4 with TRBJ1-2, with D tentatively TRBD1 (5 bases). With 4 bases removed from V and 4 bases from J, the gap between germline ends came to 14 bases. Germline lookup yields CDR1 SGHNT and CDR2 YYREEE (reference sequence). This CDR3 is built from 14 residues. The CDR3 DNA sequence: TGTGCCAGCAGCGGGACGACTGGAATCTATGGCTACACCTTC. It is translated as CASSGTTGIYGYTF.

The CDR3 reads CASKSGGYTF. As DNA, the CDR3 is TGTGCCAGTAAATCTGGGGGCTACACCTTC. The rearrangement joins TRBV19 to TRBJ1-2; D not certain. V was clipped by 7 bases and J by 8 bases, with 8 bases between them. The length of the CDR3 is 10 residues. Germline V CDR1 and CDR2: LNHDA, SQIVND (reference sequence).

The chain carries TRBV25-1 and TRBJ2-2; D is perhaps TRBD2 (6 bases). The CDR3 extends over 14 amino acids. Trimming took 2 bases from V and 6 from J, leaving 10 bases between them. Germline loops: CDR1 MGHDK, CDR2 SYGVNS. CDR3 DNA: TGTGCCAGCAGTGAAAGGAGGGGCGCCGGGGAGCTGTTTTTT. This codes for CASSERRGAGELFF.

CDR3 sequence (DNA): TGCGCCAGCAGTCCCGGACACCGAAACACCGGGGAGCTGTTTTTT. Translation: CASSPGHRNTGELFF. V and J are TRBV5-1 and TRBJ2-2; perhaps TRBD1 as D (5 bases). This CDR3 region has 15 residues. Trimming removed 5 bases from V and 2 bases from J, with 13 bases in between. Germline V CDR1 and CDR2: SGHRS, YFSETQ. Based on the CDR3 plus reference TRBV5-1 and TRBJ2-2, the full variable domain is KAGVTQTPRYLIKTRGQQVTLSCSPISGHRSVSWYQQTPGQGLQFLFEYFSETQRNKGNFPGRFSGRQFSNSRSEMNVSTLELGDSALYLCASSPGHRNTGELFFGEGSRLTVL.

The chain uses TRBV19 and TRBJ1-3, with D maybe TRBD1 (5 bases). Per germline, CDR1 LNHDA and CDR2 SQIVND (reference sequence). The CDR3 totals 11 residues. Trimming removed 5 bases from V and 15 bases from J, with 14 bases in between. The CDR3 nucleotides are TGTGCCAGTAGTGTATCCGGGACTCGATATTTT. Residues: CASSVSGTRYF.

The chain's CDR3 is CASSVRGPGYTF. CDR3 in DNA: TGTGCCAGCAGTGTGAGGGGTCCGGGCTACACCTTC. The chain recombines TRBV6-1 with TRBJ1-2; TRBD1 is a possible D gene (5 bases). Per germline, CDR1 MNHNS and CDR2 SASEGT. V lost 4 bases and J 8 bases, leaving 11 bases between the germline ends. This CDR3 comprises 12 residues.

The rearrangement uses TRBV7-9 and TRBJ1-1; D is undetermined. V lost 0 bases to trimming and J lost 0 bases, with 5 bases between them. From germline, CDR1 is SEHNR and CDR2 FQNEAQ (reference sequence). The CDR3 extends over 14 amino acids. In nucleotides, the CDR3 is TGTGCCAGCAGCTTAGCGTCGTTGAACACTGAAGCTTTCTTT. This codes for CASSLASLNTEAFF.

This chain links TRBV19 with TRBJ2-7; 7 bases are a match to TRBD2. The germline gives CDR1 LNHDA, CDR2 SQIVND (reference sequence). Trimming at V came to 5 bases and at J to 6 bases, leaving 4 bases not matched to a gene. CDR3 length: 12 residues. The DNA for the CDR3 is TGTGCCAGTAGTGGACTAGGGGTCGAGCAGTACTTC. This gives the protein CASSGLGVEQYF. Drawing the rest from reference TRBV19 and TRBJ2-7, the complete variable domain is DGGITQSPKYLFRKEGQNVTLSCEQNLNHDAMYWYRQDPGQGLRLIYYSQIVNDFQKGDIAEGYSVSREKKESFPLTVTSAQKNPTAFYLCASSGLGVEQYFGPGTRLTVT.

The rearrangement uses TRBV2 and TRBJ1-2, with a tentative D call TRBD1 (6 bases). The V and J ends lost 4 bases and 2 bases respectively, with 14 bases between them. The germline CDR1 and CDR2 sequences are SNHLY and FYNNEI. This CDR3 has 15 amino acids. CDR3 sequence (DNA): TGTGCCAGCAGTGTCTCGGGGGGCGGCAACTATGGCTACACCTTC. Its protein is CASSVSGGGNYGYTF.